This T cell receptor (beta chain) was sequenced for a study of read filtering for tumor transcriptome and immune sequencing. About the study: DNase treatment preceded whole-transcriptome library preparation. Study-level points and caveats: Single-read clonotypes: around 81% of IR-seq clonotypes (about 3.5% of reads), 74.6% of RNA-seq clonotypes (approximately 45% of reads).

The library was built from around 380 ng RNA with molecular barcoded adaptors for alpha/delta and beta/gamma chains. One entry per CDR3 protein results from TCRdb running MiXCR on the reads. Of about 24,000 distinct CDR3 sequences listed, 22% are singletons. This clonotype was detected ten times or more. Its antigen is still unknown. Sampling of bone marrow took place during active disease in every patient. V lost 0 bases and J 0 bases, leaving 13 bases between the germline ends. The CDR3 has 17 amino acids. CDR1 MGHRA and CDR2 YSYEKL come from the germline V gene. Sequencing was done on a sample of a population of CD138-negative cells sorted from bone marrow. This TCR was sampled from a donor aged 40 or older with multiple myeloma. This chain links TRBV4-1 with TRBJ2-3; D tentatively fits TRBD1 or TRBD2 (6 bases each). The CDR3 DNA follows: TGCGCCAGCAGCCAAGAATCTACGGGGGCTAGCACAGATACGCAGTATTTT. Amino acids: CASSQESTGASTDTQYF.